This note documents a single T cell receptor (beta chain) sequence. The antigen is undetermined. Produced via immunoSEQ multiplex PCR; TCRdb's table is partial and in-frame only. The sample yields about 1.9 million clones, around 95% seen once. These data originate in a study of shared clonotypes between healthy human individuals. Study context: Each donor's CD8 memory used one plate, CD8 naive two, each CD4 subset three.

Study observations and caveats: Generation probabilities of non-shared clonotypes were lower (relative to those shared by all four donors). Naive subsets generally exceeded memory subsets in estimated richness. Rarefaction revealed incomplete sorted-subset sequencing despite large depth.

Deletions cut 0 bases from V and 8 bases from J, with 14 bases between. Looked up from germline, CDR1 is WNHNN and CDR2 is SYGVQD (reference sequence). CDR3 length equals 15 residues. Terminally differentiated effector memory CD45RA+ cells were excluded by CCR7 positive selection of CD45RO-negative cells. The sample taken for sequencing was naive CD8+ T cells from PBMCs. This sequence originates from a man between 18 and 29 years old in good health. Some clones in this sample may be carry-over from other donors' samples. The V and J genes are TRBV10-1 and TRBJ2-1, with D possibly matching TRBD2 (5 bases). The CDR3 region is CASSESRGSGHEQFF. In nucleotides, the CDR3 is TGCGCCAGCAGTGAGTCCCGGGGTTCAGGACATGAGCAGTTCTTC.